This T cell receptor (beta chain) stems from a study of a mutant IDH1 vaccine in newly diagnosed glioma (dated by TCRdb to the early 2020s). As for the study more broadly: In the chemotherapy-containing groups, vaccination started alongside temozolomide cycles, whereas in patients who had radiotherapy alone it started 4-6 weeks after radiotherapy. Longitudinal TCRB deep sequencing was done for some 26 treated patients, wherever samples were available for exploratory analyses. Before enrollment, patients had received standard therapy of radiotherapy alone, temozolomide alone, or radiochemotherapy with temozolomide; most received the combination. Of the roughly 30 treated patients, approximately 62% were male and 37.5% were female, and a mean age of about 37 years was recorded. Peripheral blood was collected at six visits: V03 (baseline), V05, V07, V10, V12 and V13. Visit V12 was the week-35 safety follow-up and visit V13 was the week-47 end of study. What the authors observed across the whole study: According to the authors, sample limitations meant that analyses of patient blood samples could not be reproduced. Vaccine-induced immune responses across multiple MHC alleles were detected in about 93% of patients. PBMC samples for TCRB deep sequencing were selected based on availability. Pseudoprogression seemed to be unrelated to changes in the top peripheral T cell clonotypes found by TCRB sequencing.

Library creation used the immunoSEQ multiplex PCR assay. The hsTCRB Kit was used according to the manufacturer's protocol to amplify rearranged TCR beta chain sequences. Sequencing of TCRB libraries was carried out on an Illumina MiSeq. Regarding the original processing steps: The kit vendor's proprietary platform handled demultiplexing, trimming and gene mapping. Drawn from immuneACCESS, this table holds only the in-frame rearrangements with V and J called that TCRdb kept. Clones are partly lost; checked studies trace under half to an unresolved V gene and leave the rest unexplained. Clone size and V and J calls were adopted from that table, with D and trimming inferred from the DNA. This sample holds about 26,000 clones; over 65% were observed only once. About a third of the sample is taken by the ten largest. Interpreted using the paper, the time point label stands for: week 35, safety follow-up. Each vaccine dose was 300 ug of a 20-mer mutant IDH1 peptide in Montanide, given subcutaneously with topical imiquimod. Patients were given eight vaccinations, in weeks 1, 3, 5, 7, 11, 15, 19 and 23, which matched visits V03 through V10. The donors had newly diagnosed IDH1-mutant astrocytomas of WHO grade 3 or 4 that showed loss of nuclear ATRX. The samples were drawn from NOA16, a multicentre, single-arm, open-label phase I trial in Germany that tested a mutant IDH1 peptide vaccine in humans for the first time. The DNeasy Blood and Tissue Kit was used to extract genomic DNA from EDTA blood for TCRB sequencing.

The germline V gene (reference sequence) specifies GTSNPN as CDR1 and SVGIG as CDR2. The CDR3 runs 12 residues from the cysteine to the phenylalanine. Of all the DNA, just the CDR3 is kept, 36 bases in frame from base 1. V lost 2 bases and J lost 1 base; the stretch between them is 6 bases long. As for this clone: The antigen it recognizes is unknown. No qualities accompany the bases; no much larger clone lies one base away.

Recombination connected TRBV30 to TRBJ2-7, with the identity of the D gene unclear. The source is a man aged 25 to 45 with glioma. Sample: PBMCs, taken from a glioma patient whose treatment included an IDH1 peptide vaccine. The base sequence is TGTGCCTGGAGTTGGCAGTCCTACGAGCAGTACTTC. This gives the protein CAWSWQSYEQYF.